This T cell receptor (beta chain) was sequenced for a study of radiation and T cells in renal cell carcinoma (TCRdb year 2020). At the level of the whole study: In total, 50 to 60 samples, comprising 25 or so tumors and approximately 27 peripheral blood samples, were subjected to TCR beta sequencing. The final blood draw took place at 4 weeks after radiation, the same time as nephrectomy. A total of roughly 4 million unique CDR3 nucleotide sequences, encoding 2,500,000 or so unique CDR3 amino acid sequences, were found across all 55 or so samples.

Regarding this clone: Its antigen specificity is not known. Qualities for individual bases were not recorded, and no much larger clone is one base off.

Taken with the paper, the label for time point translates to: blood 4 weeks post-SBRT, at nephrectomy. Read against the paper, the sample's treatment or condition label means: 15 Gy SBRT to primary tumor, nephrectomy 4 weeks later. Samples were obtained from a clinical trial, in which 15 Gy stereotactic body radiation therapy was delivered to primary renal cell carcinomas and nephrectomy was performed 4 weeks later. To follow tumor-enriched clonotypes, peripheral blood was collected serially from radiation-treated patients at baseline and again at 2 weeks and 4 weeks after SBRT. Renal cell carcinoma with clear cell pathology was present in all patients. The QIAamp DNA Blood Mini Kit (Qiagen) was used to prepare genomic DNA for TCR sequencing. The analyses included just those samples that passed every quality control check. V lost 7 bases and J lost 1 base; the stretch between them is 11 bases long. Per the germline V gene, MGHDK is the CDR1 and SYGVNS is the CDR2. Measured from the cysteine to the phenylalanine, the CDR3 is 14 residues long. Only the CDR3 region is kept as DNA, spanning 42 bases read in frame from base 1.

Following the manufacturer's recommendations, the immunoSEQ kit was used to generate TCR beta libraries from genomic DNA. To prepare the libraries, a first multiplex PCR with proprietary primers was run, followed by a second PCR that added unique barcodes, and a bead cleanup was done after each round. Each sample batch included a kit-provided positive control reaction and a negative control reaction. The final libraries were assessed on an Agilent 4200 TapeStation D1000 ScreenTape, pooled by volume, and quantified by qPCR. Sequencing ran on an Illumina NextSeq500 with a MidOutput 150-cycle cartridge, using 156 Read1 and 15 Index1 cycles with kit custom primers. The pooled library was loaded at 0.9 to 1 pM, with an approximately 20% PhiX control spiked in. The authors processed their data as follows. Vendor-processed data were analyzed in R, with a clonotype defined as all T cells sharing the same CDR3 nucleotide sequence. In the clone abundance analyses, frequencies in each sample were normalized to that sample's 10,000 most abundant clones. Public T cell clones, averaging fewer than five per sample, were removed before analysis. An abundance difference of at least 32-fold between compartments was the criterion for calling clonotypes tumor-enriched or baseline blood-enriched. A beta-binomial differential abundance model was applied to find clonotypes that expanded or contracted between blood time points. Tumor-blood repertoire similarity was measured with the Baroni-Urbani and Buser coefficient, and group comparisons used two-tailed Wilcoxon tests in R. TCRdb limited this immuneACCESS table to in-frame rearrangements with V and J called. A share of clones is missing; checked studies link under half to unresolved V genes, and the rest is unexplained. Clonal size and the V and J genes are those of that table, whereas D and trimming came from the DNA. For this sample there are 150,000 or so clones; roughly nine tenths appear just once. The leading ten clones occupy 11% of the sample.

The full study reports these points: Effects of radiation dose or scheduling on the TCR repertoire could not be addressed with the single-armed trial design. No pretreatment tumor biopsies were available, so the baseline intratumoral presence of clonotypes could not be determined. In blood, the top tumor clonotypes increased between baseline and 2 weeks post-radiation and then shrank by 4 weeks, which suggests that tumor-resident clones expanded only transiently. Blood repertoire dynamics were not followed beyond 4 weeks after treatment.

The specimen comprised blood, sampled from a patient whose treatment included radiotherapy and nephrectomy. This TCR derives from a woman aged 45-59 years with renal cell carcinoma. The V and J genes are TRBV25-1 and TRBJ2-1; perhaps TRBD1 is the D gene, with 6 bases matching. The CDR3 in this case is CASTEGVSYNEQFF. The DNA sequence is TGTGCCAGCACCGAGGGGGTTTCCTACAATGAGCAGTTCTTC.